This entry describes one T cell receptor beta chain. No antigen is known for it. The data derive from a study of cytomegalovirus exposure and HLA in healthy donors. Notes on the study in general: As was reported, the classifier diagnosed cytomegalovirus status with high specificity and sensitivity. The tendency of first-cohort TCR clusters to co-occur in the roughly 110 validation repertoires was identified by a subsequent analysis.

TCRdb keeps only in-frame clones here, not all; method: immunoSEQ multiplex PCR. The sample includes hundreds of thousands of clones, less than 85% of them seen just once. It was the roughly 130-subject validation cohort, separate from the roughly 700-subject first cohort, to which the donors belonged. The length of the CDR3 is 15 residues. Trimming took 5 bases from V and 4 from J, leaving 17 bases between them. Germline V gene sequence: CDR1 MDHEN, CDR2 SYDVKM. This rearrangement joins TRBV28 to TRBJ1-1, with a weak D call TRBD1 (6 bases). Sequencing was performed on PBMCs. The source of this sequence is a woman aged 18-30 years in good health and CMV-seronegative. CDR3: CASSPQRGGFTEAFF. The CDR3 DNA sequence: TGTGCCAGCAGTCCACAAAGGGGGGGATTCACTGAAGCTTTCTTT.